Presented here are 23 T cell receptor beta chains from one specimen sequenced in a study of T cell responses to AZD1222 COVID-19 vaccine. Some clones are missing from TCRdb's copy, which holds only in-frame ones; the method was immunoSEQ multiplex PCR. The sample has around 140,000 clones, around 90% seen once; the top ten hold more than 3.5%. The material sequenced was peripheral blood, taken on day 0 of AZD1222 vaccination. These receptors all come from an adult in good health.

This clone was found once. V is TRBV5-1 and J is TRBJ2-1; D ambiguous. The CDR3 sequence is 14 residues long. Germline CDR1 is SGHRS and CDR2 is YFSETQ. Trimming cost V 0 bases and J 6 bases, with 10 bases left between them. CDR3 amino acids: CASSLGIMSNEQFF. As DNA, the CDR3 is TGCGCCAGCAGCTTGGGAATAATGAGCAATGAGCAGTTCTTC.

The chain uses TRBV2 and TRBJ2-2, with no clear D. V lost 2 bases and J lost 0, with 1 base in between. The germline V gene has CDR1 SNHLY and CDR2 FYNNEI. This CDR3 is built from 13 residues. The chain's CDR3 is CASSESNTGELFF. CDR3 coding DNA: TGTGCCAGCAGTGAATCGAACACCGGGGAGCTGTTTTTT.

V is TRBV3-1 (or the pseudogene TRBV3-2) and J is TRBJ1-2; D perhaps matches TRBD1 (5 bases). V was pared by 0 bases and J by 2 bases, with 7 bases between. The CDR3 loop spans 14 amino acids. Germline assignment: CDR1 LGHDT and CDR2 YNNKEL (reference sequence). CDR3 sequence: CASSQEGANYGYTF. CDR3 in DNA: TGTGCCAGCAGCCAAGAAGGGGCGAACTATGGCTACACCTTC.

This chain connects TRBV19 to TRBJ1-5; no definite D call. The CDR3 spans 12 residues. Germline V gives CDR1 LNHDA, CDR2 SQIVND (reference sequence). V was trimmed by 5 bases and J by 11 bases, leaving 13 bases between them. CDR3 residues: CASSQDRFAQHF. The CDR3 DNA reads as TGTGCCAGTAGTCAGGACCGATTCGCCCAGCATTTT.

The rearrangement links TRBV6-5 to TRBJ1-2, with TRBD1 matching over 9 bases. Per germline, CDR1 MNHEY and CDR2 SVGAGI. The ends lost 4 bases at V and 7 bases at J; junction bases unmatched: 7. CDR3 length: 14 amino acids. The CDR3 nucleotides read TGTGCCAGCAGTTCAATTCACAGGGGGCTTGGCTACACCTTC. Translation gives CASSSIHRGLGYTF.

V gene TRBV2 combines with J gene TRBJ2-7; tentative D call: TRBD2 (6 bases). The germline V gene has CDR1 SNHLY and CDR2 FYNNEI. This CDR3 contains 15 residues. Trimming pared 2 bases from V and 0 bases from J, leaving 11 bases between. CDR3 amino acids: CASSEYAGRSYEQYF. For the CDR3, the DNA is TGTGCCAGCAGTGAATATGCGGGGCGCTCCTACGAGCAGTACTTC.

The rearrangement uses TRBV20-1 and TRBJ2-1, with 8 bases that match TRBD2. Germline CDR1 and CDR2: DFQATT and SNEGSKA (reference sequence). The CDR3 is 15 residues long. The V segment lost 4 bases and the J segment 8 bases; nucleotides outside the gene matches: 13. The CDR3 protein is CSANELAGGGDEQFF. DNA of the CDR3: TGCAGTGCTAATGAGTTGGCGGGAGGTGGTGATGAGCAGTTCTTC.

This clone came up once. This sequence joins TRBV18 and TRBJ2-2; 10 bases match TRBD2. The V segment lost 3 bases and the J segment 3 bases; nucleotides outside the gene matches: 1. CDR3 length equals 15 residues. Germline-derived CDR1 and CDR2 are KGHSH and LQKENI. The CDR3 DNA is TGTGCCAGCTCACCGAGCGGGGGGGACACCGGGGAGCTGTTTTTT. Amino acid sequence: CASSPSGGDTGELFF. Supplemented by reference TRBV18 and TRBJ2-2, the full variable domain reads NAGVMQNPRHLVRRRGQEARLRCSPMKGHSHVYWYRQLPEEGLKFMVYLQKENIIDESGMPKERFSAEFPKEGPSILRIQQVVRGDSAAYFCASSPSGGDTGELFFGEGSRLTVL.

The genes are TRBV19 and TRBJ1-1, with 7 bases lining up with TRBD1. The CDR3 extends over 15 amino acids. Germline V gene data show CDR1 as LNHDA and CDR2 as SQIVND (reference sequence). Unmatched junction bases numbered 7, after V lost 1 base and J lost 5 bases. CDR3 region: CASSIVNRGGTEAFF. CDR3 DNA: TGTGCCAGTAGTATAGTTAACAGGGGAGGAACTGAAGCTTTCTTT.

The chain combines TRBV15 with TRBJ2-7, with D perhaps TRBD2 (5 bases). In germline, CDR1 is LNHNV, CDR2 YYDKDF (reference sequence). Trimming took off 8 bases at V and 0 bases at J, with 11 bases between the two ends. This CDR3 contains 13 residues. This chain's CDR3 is CATGSDSSYEQYF. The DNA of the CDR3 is TGTGCCACCGGGAGCGATAGCTCCTACGAGCAGTACTTC.

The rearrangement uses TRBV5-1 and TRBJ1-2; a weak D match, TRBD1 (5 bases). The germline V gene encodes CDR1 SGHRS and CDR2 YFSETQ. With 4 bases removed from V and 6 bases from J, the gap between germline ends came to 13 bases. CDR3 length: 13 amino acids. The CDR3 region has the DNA TGCGCCAGCAGCGCCAGGGTAGGCGATGGCTACACCTTC. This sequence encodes CASSARVGDGYTF. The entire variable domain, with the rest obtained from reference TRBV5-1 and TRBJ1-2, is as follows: KAGVTQTPRYLIKTRGQQVTLSCSPISGHRSVSWYQQTPGQGLQFLFEYFSETQRNKGNFPGRFSGRQFSNSRSEMNVSTLELGDSALYLCASSARVGDGYTFGSGTRLTVV.

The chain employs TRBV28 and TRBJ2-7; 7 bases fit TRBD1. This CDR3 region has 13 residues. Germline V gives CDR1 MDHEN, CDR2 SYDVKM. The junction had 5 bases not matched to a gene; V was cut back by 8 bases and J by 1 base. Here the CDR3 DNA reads TGTGCCAGCCGACAGGGACGGTCCTACGAGCAGTACTTC. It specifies CASRQGRSYEQYF.

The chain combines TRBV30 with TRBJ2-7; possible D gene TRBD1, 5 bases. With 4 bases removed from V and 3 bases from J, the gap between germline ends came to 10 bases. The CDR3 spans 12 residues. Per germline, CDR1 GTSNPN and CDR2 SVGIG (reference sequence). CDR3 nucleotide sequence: TGTGCCTGGAATACAGGAATCTACGAGCAGTACTTC. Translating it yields CAWNTGIYEQYF.

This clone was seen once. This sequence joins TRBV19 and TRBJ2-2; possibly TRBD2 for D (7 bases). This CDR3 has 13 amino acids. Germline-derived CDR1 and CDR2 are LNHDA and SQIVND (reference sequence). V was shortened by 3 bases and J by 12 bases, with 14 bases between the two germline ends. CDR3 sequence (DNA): TGTGCCAGTAGTATCACGGGGGGCATCAAGCTGTTTTTT. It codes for CASSITGGIKLFF.

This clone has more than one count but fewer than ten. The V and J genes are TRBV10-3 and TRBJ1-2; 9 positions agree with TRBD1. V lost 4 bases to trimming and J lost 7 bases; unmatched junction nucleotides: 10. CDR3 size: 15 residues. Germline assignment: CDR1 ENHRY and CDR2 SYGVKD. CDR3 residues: CAISGTGTGLSGYTF. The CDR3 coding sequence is TGTGCCATCAGTGGGACCGGGACAGGGTTAAGTGGCTACACCTTC.

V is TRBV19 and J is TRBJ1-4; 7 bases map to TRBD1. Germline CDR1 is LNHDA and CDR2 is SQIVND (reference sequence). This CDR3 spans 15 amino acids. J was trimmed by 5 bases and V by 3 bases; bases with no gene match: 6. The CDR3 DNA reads TGTGCCAGTAGTATCCTGGGACAGACAAATGAAAAACTGTTTTTT. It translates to CASSILGQTNEKLFF. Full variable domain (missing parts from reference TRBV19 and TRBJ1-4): DGGITQSPKYLFRKEGQNVTLSCEQNLNHDAMYWYRQDPGQGLRLIYYSQIVNDFQKGDIAEGYSVSREKKESFPLTVTSAQKNPTAFYLCASSILGQTNEKLFFGSGTQLSVL.

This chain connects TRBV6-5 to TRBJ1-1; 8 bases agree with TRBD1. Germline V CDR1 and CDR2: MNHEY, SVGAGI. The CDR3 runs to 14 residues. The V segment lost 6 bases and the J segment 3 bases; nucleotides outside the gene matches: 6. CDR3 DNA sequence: TGTGCCAGCAGGCCCGGACAGGGTTACACTGAAGCTTTCTTT. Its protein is CASRPGQGYTEAFF.

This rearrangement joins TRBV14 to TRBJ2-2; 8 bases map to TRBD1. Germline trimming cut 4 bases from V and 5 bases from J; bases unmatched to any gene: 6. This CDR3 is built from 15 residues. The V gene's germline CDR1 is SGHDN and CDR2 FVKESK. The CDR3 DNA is TGTGCCAGCAGCCCTGGACAGGGACGGACCGGGGAGCTGTTTTTT. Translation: CASSPGQGRTGELFF.

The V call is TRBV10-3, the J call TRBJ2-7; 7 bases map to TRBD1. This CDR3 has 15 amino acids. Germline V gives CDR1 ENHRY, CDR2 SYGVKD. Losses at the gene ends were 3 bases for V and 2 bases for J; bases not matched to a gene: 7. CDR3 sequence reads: CAISDSTGMTYEQYF. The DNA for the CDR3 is TGTGCCATCAGTGATTCGACAGGGATGACCTACGAGCAGTACTTC.

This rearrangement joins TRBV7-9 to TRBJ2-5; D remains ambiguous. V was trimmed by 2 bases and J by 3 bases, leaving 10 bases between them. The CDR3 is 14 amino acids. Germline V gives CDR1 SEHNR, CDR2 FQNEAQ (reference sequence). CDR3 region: CASSLFRVEETQYF. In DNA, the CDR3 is TGTGCCAGCAGCTTATTCCGTGTAGAAGAGACCCAGTACTTC.

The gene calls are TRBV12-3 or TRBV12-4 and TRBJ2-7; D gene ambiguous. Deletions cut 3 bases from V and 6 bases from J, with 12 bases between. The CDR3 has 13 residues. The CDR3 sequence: CASSFPGRSEQYF. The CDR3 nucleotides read TGTGCCAGCAGTTTTCCAGGCCGCTCCGAGCAGTACTTC.

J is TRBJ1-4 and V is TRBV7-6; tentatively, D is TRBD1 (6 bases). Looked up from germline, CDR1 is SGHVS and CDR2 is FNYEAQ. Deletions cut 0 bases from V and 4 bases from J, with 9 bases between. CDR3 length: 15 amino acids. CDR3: CASSLATGVNEKLFF. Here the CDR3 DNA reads TGTGCCAGCAGCTTAGCGACAGGAGTTAATGAAAAACTGTTTTTT. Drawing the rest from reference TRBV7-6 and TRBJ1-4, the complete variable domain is GAGVSQSPRYKVTKRGQDVALRCDPISGHVSLYWYRQALGQGPEFLTYFNYEAQQDKSGLPNDRFSAERPEGSISTLTIQRTEQRDSAMYRCASSLATGVNEKLFFGSGTQLSVL.

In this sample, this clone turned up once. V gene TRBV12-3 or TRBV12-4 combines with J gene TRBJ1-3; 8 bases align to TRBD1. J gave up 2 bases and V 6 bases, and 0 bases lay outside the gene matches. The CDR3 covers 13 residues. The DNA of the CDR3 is TGTGCCAGCAGGGACAGGGCTGGAAACACCATATATTTT. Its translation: CASRDRAGNTIYF.